What follows are 10 T cell receptor beta chains derived from one specimen sequenced in a study of T cells in Graves' hyperthyroidism and ophthalmopathy. There were TCR beta CDR3 regions amplified from RNA transcripts. First-round RT-PCR with HTBI primers amplified the TCR CDR3 region. One entry per CDR3 protein, called by TCRdb with MiXCR from the multiplex PCR reads. The sample holds 500,000 to 750,000 distinct CDR3 sequences, around 14% seen once. Sample: blood. The receptors derive from a woman between 18 and 29 years old with Graves' ophthalmopathy.

The gene calls are TRBV27 and TRBJ1-1; the D gene is possibly TRBD1 (5 bases). CDR3 length: 17 amino acids. The germline V gene has CDR1 MNHEY and CDR2 SMNVEV (reference sequence). The V gene lost 2 bases and the J gene lost 1 base, with 17 bases spanning the gap. CDR3 loop: CASSLLLRGRRNTEAFF. DNA of the CDR3: TGTGCCAGCAGTTTACTCCTCCGGGGCCGGAGGAACACTGAAGCTTTCTTT.

This clonotype showed up many times. The chain joins TRBV20-1 to TRBJ2-7, with TRBD2 matching over 13 bases. The CDR3 is 16 residues long. Germline trimming cut 4 bases from V and 3 bases from J; bases unmatched to any gene: 9. The V gene's germline CDR1 is DFQATT and CDR2 SNEGSKA (reference sequence). CDR3 sequence: CSATPRLAGGHYEQYF. CDR3 sequence (DNA): TGCAGTGCTACTCCCCGACTAGCGGGAGGACACTACGAGCAGTACTTC.

The genes are TRBV27 and TRBJ2-1; 8 bases line up with TRBD2. Germline loops: CDR1 MNHEY, CDR2 SMNVEV (reference sequence). This CDR3 spans 16 amino acids. V was pared by 0 bases and J by 8 bases, with 9 bases of the junction left unmatched. The CDR3 sequence is CASSLSGLTGGHEQFF. Written as DNA, the CDR3 is TGTGCCAGCAGTTTATCCGGACTAACGGGAGGGCATGAGCAGTTCTTC.

This clonotype occurred many times. The chain joins TRBV7-2 to TRBJ2-7; D possibly corresponds to TRBD2 (6 bases). The CDR3 consists of 13 residues. V dropped 1 base and J dropped 6 bases, with 10 bases sitting between them. Germline CDR1 reads SGHTA; CDR2 reads FQGNSA. The CDR3 reads CASSLVQEGEQYF. The CDR3 DNA reads as TGTGCCAGCAGCTTAGTACAGGAGGGCGAGCAGTACTTC.

In its sample, this clonotype was seen many times. This rearrangement joins TRBV5-8 to TRBJ2-7; 8 bases are shared with TRBD2. V gave up 5 bases and J gave up 2 bases; unmatched junction bases: 9. There are 15 residues in the CDR3. CDR1 is SGHTS and CDR2 is YDEGEE in the germline V gene. The CDR3 DNA reads TGTGCCAGCAGTCCTAGCGGGTCTGCCACCTACGAGCAGTACTTC. This gives the protein CASSPSGSATYEQYF.

About this clonotype: An end of the junction differs from the germline gene, which may be a read error. The chain has TRBV7-7 and TRBJ2-5, with TRBD2 identical over 9 bases. The CDR3 is 17 amino acids. Per the germline V gene, CDR1 is SSHAT and CDR2 is FNYEAQ (reference sequence). The CDR3 loop reads CASSLFSGSERGETQYF. The DNA of the CDR3 is TGTGCTAGCAGCTTATTTAGCGGGAGTGAGCGGGGAGAGACCCAGTACTTC.

This clonotype occurred many times. This rearrangement joins TRBV7-3 to TRBJ1-1, with D possibly TRBD1 on 6 matching bases. V was clipped by 1 base and J by 6 bases, with 18 bases between them. This CDR3 spans 16 amino acids. The germline V gene has CDR1 SGHTA and CDR2 FQGTGA. The CDR3 sequence is CASSLNGGEEFSEAFF. CDR3 nucleotide sequence: TGTGCCAGCAGCTTAAACGGGGGCGAGGAATTCTCTGAAGCTTTCTTT.

The J gene is TRBJ2-7, the V gene TRBV2; 9 bases map to TRBD1. The trim removed 6 bases at V and 2 bases at J, leaving 14 bases unmatched. CDR1 is SNHLY, CDR2 FYNNEI, per germline. The CDR3 is made up of 17 amino acids. The CDR3 DNA reads as TGTGCCAGCAGCGTCCCTGCGGACAGGGGTCCCCCCTACGAGCAGTACTTC. It specifies CASSVPADRGPPYEQYF.

At least ten counts were recorded for this clonotype. This chain joins TRBV7-2 and TRBJ2-1, with 9 bases aligning to TRBD2. After removal of 2 bases from V and 5 bases from J, the junction contained 16 bases not matched to a gene. The V gene's germline CDR1 is SGHTA and CDR2 FQGNSA. The CDR3 is 19 amino acids. The CDR3 here is CASSLILREGPSRHNEQFF. In DNA, the CDR3 is TGTGCCAGCAGCTTAATTCTGCGGGAGGGCCCCAGTCGACACAATGAGCAGTTCTTC. Combining the CDR3 with reference TRBV7-2 and TRBJ2-1 gives the whole variable domain GAGVSQSPSNKVTEKGKDVELRCDPISGHTALYWYRQSLGQGLEFLIYFQGNSAPDKSGLPSDRFSAERTGGSVSTLTIQRTQQEDSAVYLCASSLILREGPSRHNEQFFGPGTRLTVL.

At least ten counts were recorded for this clonotype. The V call is TRBV28, the J call TRBJ2-3; tentatively, D is TRBD1 (6 bases). In germline, CDR1 is MDHEN, CDR2 SYDVKM. The CDR3 loop spans 16 amino acids. The ends were cut back, 0 bases at V and 2 bases at J, with 12 bases in the middle. CDR3 sequence: CASSLWDSPHTDTQYF. The CDR3, as DNA: TGTGCCAGCAGTTTATGGGACAGTCCCCACACAGATACGCAGTATTTT. The entire variable domain, with the rest obtained from reference TRBV28 and TRBJ2-3, is as follows: DVKVTQSSRYLVKRTGEKVFLECVQDMDHENMFWYRQDPGLGLRLIYFSYDVKMKEKGDIPEGYSVSREKKERFSLILESASTNQTSMYLCASSLWDSPHTDTQYFGPGTRLTVL.